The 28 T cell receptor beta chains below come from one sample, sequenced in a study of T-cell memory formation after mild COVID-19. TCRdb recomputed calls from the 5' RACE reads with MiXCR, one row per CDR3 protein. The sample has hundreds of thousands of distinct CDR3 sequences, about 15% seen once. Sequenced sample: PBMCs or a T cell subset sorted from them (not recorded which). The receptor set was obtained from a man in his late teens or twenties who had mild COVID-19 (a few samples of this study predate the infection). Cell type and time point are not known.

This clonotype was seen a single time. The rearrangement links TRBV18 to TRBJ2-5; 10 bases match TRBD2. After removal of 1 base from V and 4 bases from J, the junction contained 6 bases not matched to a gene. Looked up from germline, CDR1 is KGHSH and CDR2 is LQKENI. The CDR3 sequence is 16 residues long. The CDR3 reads CASSPLAGGLGETQYF. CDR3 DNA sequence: TGTGCCAGCTCACCACTAGCGGGGGGACTCGGAGAGACCCAGTACTTC.

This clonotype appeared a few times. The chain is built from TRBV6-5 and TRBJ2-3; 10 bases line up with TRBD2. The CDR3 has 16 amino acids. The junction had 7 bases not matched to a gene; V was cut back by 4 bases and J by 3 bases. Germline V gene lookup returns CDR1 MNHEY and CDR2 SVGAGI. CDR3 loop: CASSSRGLARTDTQYF. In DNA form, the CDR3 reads TGTGCCAGCAGTTCGCGGGGACTAGCGCGTACAGATACGCAGTATTTT.

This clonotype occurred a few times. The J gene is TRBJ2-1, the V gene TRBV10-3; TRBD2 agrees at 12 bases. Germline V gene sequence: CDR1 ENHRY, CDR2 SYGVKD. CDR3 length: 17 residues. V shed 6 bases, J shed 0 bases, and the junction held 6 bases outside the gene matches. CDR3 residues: CAIRRTSGESSYNEQFF. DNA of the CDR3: TGTGCCATCAGACGGACTAGCGGGGAGAGCTCCTACAATGAGCAGTTCTTC.

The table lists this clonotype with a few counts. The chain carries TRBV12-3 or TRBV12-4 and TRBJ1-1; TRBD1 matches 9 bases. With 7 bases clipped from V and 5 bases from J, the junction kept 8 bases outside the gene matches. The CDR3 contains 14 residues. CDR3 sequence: CASILQGAYTEAFF. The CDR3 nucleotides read TGTGCCAGCATCCTACAGGGGGCTTATACTGAAGCTTTCTTT.

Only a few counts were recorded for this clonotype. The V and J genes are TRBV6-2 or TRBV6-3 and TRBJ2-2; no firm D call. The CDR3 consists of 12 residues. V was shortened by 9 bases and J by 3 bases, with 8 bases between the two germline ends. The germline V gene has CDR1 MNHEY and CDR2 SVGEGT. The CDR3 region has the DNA TGTGCCAGTAAACTTGACACCGGGGAGCTGTTTTTT. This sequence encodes CASKLDTGELFF.

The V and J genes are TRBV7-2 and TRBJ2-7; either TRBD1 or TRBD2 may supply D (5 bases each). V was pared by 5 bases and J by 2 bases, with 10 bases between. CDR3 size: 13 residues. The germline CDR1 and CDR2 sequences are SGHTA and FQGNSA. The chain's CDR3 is CASSRDVAYEQYF. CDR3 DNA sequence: TGTGCCAGCAGCCGGGACGTAGCCTACGAGCAGTACTTC.

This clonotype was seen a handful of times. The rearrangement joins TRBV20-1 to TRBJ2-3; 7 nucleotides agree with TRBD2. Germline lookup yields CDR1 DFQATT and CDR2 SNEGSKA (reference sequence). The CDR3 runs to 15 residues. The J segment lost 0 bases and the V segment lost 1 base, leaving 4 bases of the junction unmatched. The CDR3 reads CSARVPAGSTDTQYF. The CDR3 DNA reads TGCAGTGCTAGAGTTCCAGCGGGGAGCACAGATACGCAGTATTTT.

CDR3 in DNA: TGTGCCAGCAGTTACGCCCGGTGGGAGACAGATTTTATTAACTATGGCTACACCTTC. Translated, it gives CASSYARWETDFINYGYTF. This chain links TRBV6-2 or TRBV6-3 with TRBJ1-2; perhaps TRBD1 as D (5 bases). The V and J ends lost 2 bases and 1 base respectively, with 23 bases between them. Germline-derived CDR1 and CDR2 are MNHEY and SVGEGT. The CDR3 runs to 19 residues.

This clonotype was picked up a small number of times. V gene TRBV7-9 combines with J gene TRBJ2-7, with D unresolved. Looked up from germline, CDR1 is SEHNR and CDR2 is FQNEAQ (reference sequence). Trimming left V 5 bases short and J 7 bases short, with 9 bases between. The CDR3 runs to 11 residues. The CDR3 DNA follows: TGTGCCAGCAGCGATAATCGTGAGCAGTACTTC. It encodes CASSDNREQYF.

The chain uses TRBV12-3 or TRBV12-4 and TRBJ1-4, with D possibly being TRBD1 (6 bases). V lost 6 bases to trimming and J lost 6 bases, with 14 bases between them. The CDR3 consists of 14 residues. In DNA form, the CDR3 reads TGTGCCAGCAGCTCACAACAGGGCTATGAAAAACTGTTTTTT. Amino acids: CASSSQQGYEKLFF.

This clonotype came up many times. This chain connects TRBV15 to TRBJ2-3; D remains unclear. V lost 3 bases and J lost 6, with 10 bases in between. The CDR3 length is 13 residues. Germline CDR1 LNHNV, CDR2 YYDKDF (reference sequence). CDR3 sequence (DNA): TGTGCCACCAGCAGCTACAAGATGGATACGCAGTATTTT. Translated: CATSSYKMDTQYF.

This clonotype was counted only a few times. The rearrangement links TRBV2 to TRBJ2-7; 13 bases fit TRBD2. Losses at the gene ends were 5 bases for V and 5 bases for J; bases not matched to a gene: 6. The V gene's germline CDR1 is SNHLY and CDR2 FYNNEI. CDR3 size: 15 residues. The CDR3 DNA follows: TGTGCCAGCAGTTCACTAGCGGGGGGGCCCCACGAGCAGTACTTC. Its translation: CASSSLAGGPHEQYF. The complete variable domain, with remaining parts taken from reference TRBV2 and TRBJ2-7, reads EPEVTQTPSHQVTQMGQEVILRCVPISNHLYFYWYRQILGQKVEFLVSFYNNEISEKSEIFDDQFSVERPDGSNFTLKIRSTKLEDSAMYFCASSSLAGGPHEQYFGPGTRLTVT.

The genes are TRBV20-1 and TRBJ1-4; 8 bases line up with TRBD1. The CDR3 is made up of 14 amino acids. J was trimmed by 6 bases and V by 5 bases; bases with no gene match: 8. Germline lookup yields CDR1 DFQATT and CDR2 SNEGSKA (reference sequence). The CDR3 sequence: CSAAPPDRDEKLFF. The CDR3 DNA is TGCAGTGCTGCCCCCCCGGACAGGGATGAAAAACTGTTTTTT.

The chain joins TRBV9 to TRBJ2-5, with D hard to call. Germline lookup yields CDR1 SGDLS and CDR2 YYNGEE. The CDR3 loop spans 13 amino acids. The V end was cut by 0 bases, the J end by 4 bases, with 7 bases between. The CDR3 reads CASSVAAGETQYF. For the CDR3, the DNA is TGTGCCAGCAGCGTAGCCGCCGGAGAGACCCAGTACTTC. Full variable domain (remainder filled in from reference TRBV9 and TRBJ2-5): DSGVTQTPKHLITATGQRVTLRCSPRSGDLSVYWYQQSLDQGLQFLIQYYNGEERAKGNILERFSAQQFPDLHSELNLSSLELGDSALYFCASSVAAGETQYFGPGTRLLVL.

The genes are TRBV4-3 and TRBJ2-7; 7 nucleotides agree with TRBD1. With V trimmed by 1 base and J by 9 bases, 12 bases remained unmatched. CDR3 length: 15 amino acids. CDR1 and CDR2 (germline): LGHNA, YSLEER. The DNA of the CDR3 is TGCGCCAGCAGCCAAGGCCCACCAGGGGGTAGTGGGCAGTACGTC. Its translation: CASSQGPPGGSGQYV.

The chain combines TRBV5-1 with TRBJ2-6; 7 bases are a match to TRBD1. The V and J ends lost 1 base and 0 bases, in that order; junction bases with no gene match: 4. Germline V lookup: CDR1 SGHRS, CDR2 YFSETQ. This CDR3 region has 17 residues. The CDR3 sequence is CASSLLGQSSGANVLTF. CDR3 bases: TGCGCCAGCAGCTTGTTGGGACAGAGCTCTGGGGCCAACGTCCTGACTTTC.

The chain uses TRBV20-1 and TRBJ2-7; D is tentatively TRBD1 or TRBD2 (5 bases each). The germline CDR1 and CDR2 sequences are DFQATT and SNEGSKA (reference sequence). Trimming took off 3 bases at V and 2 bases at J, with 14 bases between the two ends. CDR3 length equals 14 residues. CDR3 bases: TGCAGTGCTAGGGGGACGGCGGCAACCTACGAGCAGTACTTC. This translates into CSARGTAATYEQYF.

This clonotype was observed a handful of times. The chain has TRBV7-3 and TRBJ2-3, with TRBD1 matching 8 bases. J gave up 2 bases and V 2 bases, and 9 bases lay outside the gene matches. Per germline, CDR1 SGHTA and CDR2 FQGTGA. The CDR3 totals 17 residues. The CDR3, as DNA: TGTGCCAGCAGCTTAGTATGGGGACAGGAACCCACAGATACGCAGTATTTT. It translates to CASSLVWGQEPTDTQYF. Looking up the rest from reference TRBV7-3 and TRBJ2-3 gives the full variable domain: GAGVSQTPSNKVTEKGKYVELRCDPISGHTALYWYRQSLGQGPEFLIYFQGTGAADDSGLPNDRFFAVRPEGSVSTLKIQRTERGDSAVYLCASSLVWGQEPTDTQYFGPGTRLTVL.

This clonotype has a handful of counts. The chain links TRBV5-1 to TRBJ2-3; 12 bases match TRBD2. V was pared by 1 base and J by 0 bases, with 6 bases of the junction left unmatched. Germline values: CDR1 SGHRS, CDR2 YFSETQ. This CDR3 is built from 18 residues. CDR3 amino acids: CASSLQLAGGISTDTQYF. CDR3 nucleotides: TGCGCCAGCAGCTTGCAGCTAGCGGGGGGGATAAGCACAGATACGCAGTATTTT.

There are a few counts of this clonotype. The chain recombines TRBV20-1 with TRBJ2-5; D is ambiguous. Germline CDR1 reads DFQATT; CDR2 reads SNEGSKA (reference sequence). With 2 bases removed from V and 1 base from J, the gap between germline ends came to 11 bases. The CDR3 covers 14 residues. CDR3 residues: CSARRKETQETQYF. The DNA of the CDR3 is TGCAGTGCTAGAAGGAAAGAGACCCAAGAGACCCAGTACTTC.

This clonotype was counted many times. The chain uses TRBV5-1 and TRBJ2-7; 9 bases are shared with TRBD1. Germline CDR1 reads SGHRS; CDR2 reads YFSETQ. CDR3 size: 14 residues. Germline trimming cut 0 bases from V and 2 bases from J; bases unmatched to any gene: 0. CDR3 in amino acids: CASSLGQGAYEQYV. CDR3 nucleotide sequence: TGCGCCAGCAGCTTGGGACAGGGGGCCTACGAGCAGTACGTC.

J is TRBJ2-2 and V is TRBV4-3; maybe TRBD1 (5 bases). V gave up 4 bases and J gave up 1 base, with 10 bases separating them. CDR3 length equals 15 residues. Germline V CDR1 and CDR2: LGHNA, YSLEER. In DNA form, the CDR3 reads TGCGCCAGCAGCCCCTCAGGGTGGAACACCGGGGAGCTGTTTTTT. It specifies CASSPSGWNTGELFF.

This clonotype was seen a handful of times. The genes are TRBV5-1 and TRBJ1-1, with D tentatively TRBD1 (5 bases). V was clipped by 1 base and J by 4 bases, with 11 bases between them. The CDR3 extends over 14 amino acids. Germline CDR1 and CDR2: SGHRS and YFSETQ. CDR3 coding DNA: TGCGCCAGCAGCTTGTCGGGGGGGTTCACTGAAGCTTTCTTT. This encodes CASSLSGGFTEAFF.

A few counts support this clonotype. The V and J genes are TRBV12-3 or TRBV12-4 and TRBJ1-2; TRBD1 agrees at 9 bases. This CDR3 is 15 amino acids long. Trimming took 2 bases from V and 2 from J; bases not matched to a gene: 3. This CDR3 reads CASSLNTGGNYGYTF. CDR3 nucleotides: TGTGCCAGCAGTTTAAACACAGGGGGCAACTATGGCTACACCTTC.

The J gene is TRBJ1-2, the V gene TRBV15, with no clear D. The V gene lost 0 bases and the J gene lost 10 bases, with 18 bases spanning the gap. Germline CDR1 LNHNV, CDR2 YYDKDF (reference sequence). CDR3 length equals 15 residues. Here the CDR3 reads CATSRDPVKVLDYTF. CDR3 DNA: TGTGCCACCAGCAGAGATCCCGTTAAGGTTCTCGACTACACCTTC.

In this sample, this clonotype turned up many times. CDR3 sequence (DNA): TGTGCCAGCAGTTATGCCGGGCCGGCATTGGCGGTTGAGCAGTTCTTC. Translated, it gives CASSYAGPALAVEQFF. J is TRBJ2-1 and V is TRBV6-5; D gene unclear. Germline CDR1 and CDR2: MNHEY and SVGAGI. V lost 3 bases and J 9 bases, leaving 21 bases between the germline ends. This CDR3 contains 16 residues.

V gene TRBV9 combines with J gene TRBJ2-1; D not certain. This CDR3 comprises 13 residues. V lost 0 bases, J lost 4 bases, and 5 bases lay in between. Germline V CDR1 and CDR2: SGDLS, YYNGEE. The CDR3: CASSVAEYNEQFF. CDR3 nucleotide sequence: TGTGCCAGCAGCGTAGCGGAGTACAATGAGCAGTTCTTC.

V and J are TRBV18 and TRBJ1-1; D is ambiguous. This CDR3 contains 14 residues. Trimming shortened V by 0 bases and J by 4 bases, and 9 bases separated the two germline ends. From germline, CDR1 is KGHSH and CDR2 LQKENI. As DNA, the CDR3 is TGTGCCAGCTCACCACCAACAGCGGCCACTGAAGCTTTCTTT. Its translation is CASSPPTAATEAFF. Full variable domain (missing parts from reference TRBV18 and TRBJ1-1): NAGVMQNPRHLVRRRGQEARLRCSPMKGHSHVYWYRQLPEEGLKFMVYLQKENIIDESGMPKERFSAEFPKEGPSILRIQQVVRGDSAAYFCASSPPTAATEAFFGQGTRLTVV.